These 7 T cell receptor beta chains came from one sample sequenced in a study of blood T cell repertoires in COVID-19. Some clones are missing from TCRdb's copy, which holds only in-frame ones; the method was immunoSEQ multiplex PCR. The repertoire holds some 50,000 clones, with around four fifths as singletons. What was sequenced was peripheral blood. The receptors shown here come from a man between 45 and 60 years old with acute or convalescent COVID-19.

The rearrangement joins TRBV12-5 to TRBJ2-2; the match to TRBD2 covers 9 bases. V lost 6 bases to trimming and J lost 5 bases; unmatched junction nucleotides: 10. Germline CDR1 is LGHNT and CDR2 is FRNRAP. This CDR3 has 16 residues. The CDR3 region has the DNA TGTGCTAGTGGGGGGCCAGCGGGAGGTGGAACCGGGGAGCTGTTTTTT. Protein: CASGGPAGGGTGELFF. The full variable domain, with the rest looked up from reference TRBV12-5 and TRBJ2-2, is DARVTQTPRHKVTEMGQEVTMRCQPILGHNTVFWYRQTMMQGLELLAYFRNRAPLDDSGMPKDRFSAEMPDATLATLKIQPSEPRDSAVYFCASGGPAGGGTGELFFGEGSRLTVL.

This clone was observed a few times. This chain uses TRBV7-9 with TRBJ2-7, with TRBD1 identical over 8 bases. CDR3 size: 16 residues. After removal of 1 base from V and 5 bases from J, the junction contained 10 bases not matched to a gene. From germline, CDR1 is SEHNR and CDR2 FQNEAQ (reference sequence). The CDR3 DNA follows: TGTGCCAGCAGCTTAGGCCTACACAGGGGGATGAACGAGCAGTACTTC. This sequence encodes CASSLGLHRGMNEQYF.

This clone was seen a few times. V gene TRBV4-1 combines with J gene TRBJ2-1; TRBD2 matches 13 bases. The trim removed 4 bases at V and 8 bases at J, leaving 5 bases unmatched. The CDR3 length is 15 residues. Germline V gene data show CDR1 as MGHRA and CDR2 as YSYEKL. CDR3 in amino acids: CASSPGTSGIYEQFF. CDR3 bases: TGCGCCAGCAGCCCCGGGACTAGCGGGATTTATGAGCAGTTCTTC.

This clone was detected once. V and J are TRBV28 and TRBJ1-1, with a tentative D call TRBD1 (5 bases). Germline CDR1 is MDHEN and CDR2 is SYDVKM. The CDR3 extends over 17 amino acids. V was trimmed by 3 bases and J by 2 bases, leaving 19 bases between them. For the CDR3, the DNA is TGTGCCAGCAGTTTGGGGGGTTGGGGACTGGTTAACACTGAAGCTTTCTTT. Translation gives CASSLGGWGLVNTEAFF. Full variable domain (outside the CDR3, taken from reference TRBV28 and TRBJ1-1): DVKVTQSSRYLVKRTGEKVFLECVQDMDHENMFWYRQDPGLGLRLIYFSYDVKMKEKGDIPEGYSVSREKKERFSLILESASTNQTSMYLCASSLGGWGLVNTEAFFGQGTRLTVV.

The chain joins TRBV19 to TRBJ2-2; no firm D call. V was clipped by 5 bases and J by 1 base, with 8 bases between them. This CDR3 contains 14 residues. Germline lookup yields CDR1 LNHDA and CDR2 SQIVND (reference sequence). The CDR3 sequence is CASSLQMNTGELFF. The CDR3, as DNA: TGTGCCAGTAGTCTACAGATGAACACCGGGGAGCTGTTTTTT.

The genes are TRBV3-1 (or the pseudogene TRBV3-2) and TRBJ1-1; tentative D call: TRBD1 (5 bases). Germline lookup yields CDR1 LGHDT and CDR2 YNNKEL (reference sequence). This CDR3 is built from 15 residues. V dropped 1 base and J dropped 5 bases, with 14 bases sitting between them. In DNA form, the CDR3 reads TGTGCCAGCAGCCAAGCTGGGGGGGAGTGGACTGAAGCTTTCTTT. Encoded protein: CASSQAGGEWTEAFF.

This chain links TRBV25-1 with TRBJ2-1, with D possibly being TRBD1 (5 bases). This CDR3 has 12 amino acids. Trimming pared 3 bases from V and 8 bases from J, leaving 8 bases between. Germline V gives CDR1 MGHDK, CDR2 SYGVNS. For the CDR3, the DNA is TGTGCCAGCAGTGAGCAGGGCCATGAGCAGTTCTTC. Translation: CASSEQGHEQFF.